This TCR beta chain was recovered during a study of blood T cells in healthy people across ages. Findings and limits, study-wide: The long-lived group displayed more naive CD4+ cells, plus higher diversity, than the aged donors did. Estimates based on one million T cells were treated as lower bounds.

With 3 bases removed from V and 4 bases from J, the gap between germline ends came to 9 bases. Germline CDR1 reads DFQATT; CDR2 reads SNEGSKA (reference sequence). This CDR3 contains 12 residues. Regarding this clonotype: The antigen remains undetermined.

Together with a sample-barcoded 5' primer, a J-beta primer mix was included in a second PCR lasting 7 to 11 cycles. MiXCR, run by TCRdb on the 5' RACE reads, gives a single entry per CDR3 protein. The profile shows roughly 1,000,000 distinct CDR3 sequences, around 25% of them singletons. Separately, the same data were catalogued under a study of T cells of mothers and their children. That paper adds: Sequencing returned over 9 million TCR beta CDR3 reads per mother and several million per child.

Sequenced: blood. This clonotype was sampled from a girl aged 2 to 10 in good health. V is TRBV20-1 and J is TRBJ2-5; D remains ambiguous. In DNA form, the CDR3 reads TGCAGTGCTAGTCTCGGGTCAGAGACCCAGTACTTC. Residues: CSASLGSETQYF.